The T cell receptor (beta chain) under discussion was sequenced for a study of blood T cell repertoires in COVID-19. About the research overall: Samples taken during acute and convalescent COVID-19 were collected in the United States, Italy and Spain. T cells, B-cell-depleted T cells, or PBMCs provided the cDNA or gDNA that served as material.

Original processing methods: From reference gene primer amplification, estimates of nucleated cell counts were derived. TCRdb's table, derived via immunoSEQ multiplex PCR, lists solely in-frame clones and lacks some. For V, J and clone size, that table is used; D and trimming come from the DNA. The sample shows just under 35,000 clones, over 75% of them seen only once. Sequencing was performed on peripheral blood. The TCR was taken from a human donor in a cohort sampled during active COVID-19.

CDR3 region: CASSQGATANQPQHF. The CDR3 DNA sequence: TGCGCCAGCAGCCAAGGGGCCACAGCTAATCAGCCCCAGCATTTT. The rearrangement joins TRBV4-1 to TRBJ1-5; D is unresolved. CDR3 length: 15 amino acids. Germline V gene sequence: CDR1 MGHRA, CDR2 YSYEKL. V lost 1 base to trimming and J lost 4 bases, with 11 bases between them.